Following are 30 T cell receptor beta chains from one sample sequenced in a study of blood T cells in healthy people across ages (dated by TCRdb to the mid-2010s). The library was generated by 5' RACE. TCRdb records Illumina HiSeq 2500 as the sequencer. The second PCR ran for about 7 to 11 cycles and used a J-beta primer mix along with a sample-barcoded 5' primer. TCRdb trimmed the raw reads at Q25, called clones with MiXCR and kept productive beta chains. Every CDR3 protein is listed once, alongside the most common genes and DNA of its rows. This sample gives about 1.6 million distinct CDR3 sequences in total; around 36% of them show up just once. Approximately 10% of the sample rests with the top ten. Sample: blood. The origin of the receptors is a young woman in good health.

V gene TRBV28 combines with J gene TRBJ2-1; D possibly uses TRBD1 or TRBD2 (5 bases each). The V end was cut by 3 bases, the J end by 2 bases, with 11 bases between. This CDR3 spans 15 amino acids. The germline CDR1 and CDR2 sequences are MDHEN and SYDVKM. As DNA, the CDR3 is TGTGCCAGCAGTTTCACTGGGGGAACCTACAATGAGCAGTTCTTC. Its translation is CASSFTGGTYNEQFF.

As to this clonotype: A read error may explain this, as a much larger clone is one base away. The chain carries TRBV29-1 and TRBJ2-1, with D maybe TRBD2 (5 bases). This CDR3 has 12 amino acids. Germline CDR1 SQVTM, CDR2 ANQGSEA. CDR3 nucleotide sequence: TGCAGCGTTGGCCCGGGGTACAGTGAGCAGTTCTTC. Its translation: CSVGPGYSEQFF.

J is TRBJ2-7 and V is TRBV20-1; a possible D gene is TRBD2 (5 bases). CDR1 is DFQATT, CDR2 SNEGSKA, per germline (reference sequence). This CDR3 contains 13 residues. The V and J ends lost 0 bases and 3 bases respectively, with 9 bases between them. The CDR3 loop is CSARERGYYEQYF. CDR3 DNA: TGCAGTGCTAGAGAGCGCGGGTACTACGAGCAGTACTTC.

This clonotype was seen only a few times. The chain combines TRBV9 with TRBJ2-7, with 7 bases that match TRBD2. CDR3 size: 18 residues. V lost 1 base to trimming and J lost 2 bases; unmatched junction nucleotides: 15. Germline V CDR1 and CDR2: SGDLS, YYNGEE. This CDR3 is CASSVSMDPAGTPYEQYF. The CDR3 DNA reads TGTGCCAGCAGCGTATCCATGGACCCAGCGGGAACTCCCTACGAGCAGTACTTC.

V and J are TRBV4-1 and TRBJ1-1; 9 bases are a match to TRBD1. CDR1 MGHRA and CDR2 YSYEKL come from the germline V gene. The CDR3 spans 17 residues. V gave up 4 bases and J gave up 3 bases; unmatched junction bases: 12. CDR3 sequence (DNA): TGCGCCAGCAGCCCCACGGGACAGGGTAGGCTGGACACTGAAGCTTTCTTT. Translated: CASSPTGQGRLDTEAFF.

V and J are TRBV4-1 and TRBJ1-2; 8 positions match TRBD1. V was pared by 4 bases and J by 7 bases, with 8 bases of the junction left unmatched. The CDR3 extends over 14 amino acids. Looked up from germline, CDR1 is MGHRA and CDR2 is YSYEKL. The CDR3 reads CASSPIGDRLGYTF. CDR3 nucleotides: TGCGCCAGCAGCCCGATAGGGGACAGGCTTGGCTACACCTTC.

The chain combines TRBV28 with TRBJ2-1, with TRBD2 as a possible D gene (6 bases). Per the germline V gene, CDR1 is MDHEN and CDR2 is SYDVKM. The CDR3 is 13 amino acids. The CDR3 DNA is TGTGTCACGCGAGGAGGGGAGAGGAATGAGCAGTTCTTC. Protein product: CVTRGGERNEQFF.

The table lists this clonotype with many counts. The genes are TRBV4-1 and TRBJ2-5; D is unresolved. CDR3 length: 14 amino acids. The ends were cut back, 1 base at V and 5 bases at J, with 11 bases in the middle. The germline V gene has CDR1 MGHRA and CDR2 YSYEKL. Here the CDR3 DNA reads TGCGCCAGCAGCCAAGTAGGAGCAGACGAGACCCAGTACTTC. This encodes CASSQVGADETQYF.

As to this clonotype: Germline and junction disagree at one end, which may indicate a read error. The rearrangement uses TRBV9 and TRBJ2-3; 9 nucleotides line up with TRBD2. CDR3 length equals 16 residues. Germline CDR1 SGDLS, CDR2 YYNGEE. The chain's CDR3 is CASGVSGTSSTDTQYF. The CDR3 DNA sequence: TGTGCCAGCGGCGTTTCCGGGACTAGCAGCACAGATACGCAGTATTTT.

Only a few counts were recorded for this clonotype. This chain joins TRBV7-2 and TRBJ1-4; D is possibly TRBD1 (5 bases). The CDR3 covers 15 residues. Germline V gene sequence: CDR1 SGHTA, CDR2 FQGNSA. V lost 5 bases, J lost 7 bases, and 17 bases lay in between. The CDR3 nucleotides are TGTGCCAGCAGCAAAGGTGGGGCGCCGAGTGAAAAACTGTTTTTT. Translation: CASSKGGAPSEKLFF.

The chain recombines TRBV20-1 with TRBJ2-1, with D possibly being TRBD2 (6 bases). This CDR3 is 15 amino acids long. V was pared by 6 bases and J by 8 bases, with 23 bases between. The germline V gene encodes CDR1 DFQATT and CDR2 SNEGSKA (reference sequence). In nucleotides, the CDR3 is TGCAGTGCCGAACGGACGGGACGGGGGTCGGATGAGCAGTTCTTC. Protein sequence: CSAERTGRGSDEQFF.

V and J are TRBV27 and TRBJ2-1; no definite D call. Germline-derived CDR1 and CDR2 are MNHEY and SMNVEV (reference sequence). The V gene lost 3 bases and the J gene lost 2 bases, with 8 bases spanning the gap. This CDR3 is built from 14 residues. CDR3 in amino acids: CASSLDGTYNEQFF. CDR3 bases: TGTGCCAGCAGTTTGGACGGCACCTACAATGAGCAGTTCTTC.

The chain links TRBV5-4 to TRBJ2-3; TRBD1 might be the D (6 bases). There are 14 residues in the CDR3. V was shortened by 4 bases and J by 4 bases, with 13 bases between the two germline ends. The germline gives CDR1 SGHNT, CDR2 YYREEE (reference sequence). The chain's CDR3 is CASSLPTGPDTQYF. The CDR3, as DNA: TGTGCCAGCAGCCTTCCGACAGGACCAGATACGCAGTATTTT.

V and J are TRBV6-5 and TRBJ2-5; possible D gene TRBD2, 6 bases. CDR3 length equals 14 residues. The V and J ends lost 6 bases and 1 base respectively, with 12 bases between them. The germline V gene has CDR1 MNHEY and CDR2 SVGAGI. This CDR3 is CASRQAGGQETQYF. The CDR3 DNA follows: TGTGCCAGCAGGCAGGCCGGGGGCCAAGAGACCCAGTACTTC.

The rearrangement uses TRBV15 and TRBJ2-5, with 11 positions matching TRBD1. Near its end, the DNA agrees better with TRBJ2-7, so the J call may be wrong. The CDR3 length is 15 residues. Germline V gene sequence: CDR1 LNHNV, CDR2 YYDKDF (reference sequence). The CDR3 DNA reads TGTGCCACCAGCATGAGGACAGGGGGCTTCCACGAGCAGTACTTC. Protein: CATSMRTGGFHEQYF.

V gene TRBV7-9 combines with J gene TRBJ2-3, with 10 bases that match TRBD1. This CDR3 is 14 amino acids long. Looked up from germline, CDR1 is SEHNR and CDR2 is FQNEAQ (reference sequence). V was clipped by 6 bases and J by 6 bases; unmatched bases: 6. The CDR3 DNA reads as TGTGCCAGCAGGGGACAGGGGAATCATGATACGCAGTATTTT. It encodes CASRGQGNHDTQYF.

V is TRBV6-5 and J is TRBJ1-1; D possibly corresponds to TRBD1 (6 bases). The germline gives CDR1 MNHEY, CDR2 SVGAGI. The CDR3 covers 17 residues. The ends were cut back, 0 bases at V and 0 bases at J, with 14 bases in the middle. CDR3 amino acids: CASSYSRPGELNTEAFF. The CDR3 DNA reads TGTGCCAGCAGTTACTCCCGACCAGGGGAGTTGAACACTGAAGCTTTCTTT.

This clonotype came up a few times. In nucleotides, the CDR3 is TGTGCCAGCTCACCACTGCCGGGACAAGAGACCCAGTACTTC. Its translation: CASSPLPGQETQYF. The chain is built from TRBV18 and TRBJ2-5, with a possible D match to TRBD2 (5 bases). CDR3 length equals 14 residues. With 1 base removed from V and 2 bases from J, the gap between germline ends came to 8 bases. The germline V gene encodes CDR1 KGHSH and CDR2 LQKENI. Combining the CDR3 with reference TRBV18 and TRBJ2-5 gives the whole variable domain NAGVMQNPRHLVRRRGQEARLRCSPMKGHSHVYWYRQLPEEGLKFMVYLQKENIIDESGMPKERFSAEFPKEGPSILRIQQVVRGDSAAYFCASSPLPGQETQYFGPGTRLLVL.

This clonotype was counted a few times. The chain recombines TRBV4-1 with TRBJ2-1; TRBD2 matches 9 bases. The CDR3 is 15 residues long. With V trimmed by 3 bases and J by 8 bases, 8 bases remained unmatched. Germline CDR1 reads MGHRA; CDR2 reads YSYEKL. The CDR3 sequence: CASSQAGGLAYEQFF. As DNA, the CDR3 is TGCGCCAGCAGCCAGGCGGGGGGACTAGCATATGAGCAGTTCTTC.

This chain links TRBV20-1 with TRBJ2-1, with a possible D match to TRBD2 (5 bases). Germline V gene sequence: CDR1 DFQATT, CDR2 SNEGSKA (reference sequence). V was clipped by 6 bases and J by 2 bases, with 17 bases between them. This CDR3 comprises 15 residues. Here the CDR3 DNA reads TGCAGTGCCCGACGGGGTCGGGCGACCTACAATGAGCAGTTCTTC. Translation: CSARRGRATYNEQFF.

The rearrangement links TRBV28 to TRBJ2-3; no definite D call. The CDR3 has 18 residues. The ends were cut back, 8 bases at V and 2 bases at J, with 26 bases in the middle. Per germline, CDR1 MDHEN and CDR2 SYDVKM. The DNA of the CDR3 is TGTGCCAGCGCTAAGAGTATGTTTAGCTCCTTACACACAGATACGCAGTATTTT. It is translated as CASAKSMFSSLHTDTQYF.

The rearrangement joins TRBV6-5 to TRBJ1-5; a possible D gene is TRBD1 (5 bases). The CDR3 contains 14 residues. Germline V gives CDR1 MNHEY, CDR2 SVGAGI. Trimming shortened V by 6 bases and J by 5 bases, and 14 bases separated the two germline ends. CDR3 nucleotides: TGTGCCAGCAGGTACCGGGACGGAGATCAGCCCCAGCATTTT. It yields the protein CASRYRDGDQPQHF.

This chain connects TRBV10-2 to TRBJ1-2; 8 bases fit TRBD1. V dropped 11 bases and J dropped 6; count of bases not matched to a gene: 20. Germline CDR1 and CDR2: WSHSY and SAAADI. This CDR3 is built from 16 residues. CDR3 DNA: TGCGCCTCCTCCCTGGACAGGGTTGCAGAATCGAATGGCTACACCTTC. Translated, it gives CASSLDRVAESNGYTF.

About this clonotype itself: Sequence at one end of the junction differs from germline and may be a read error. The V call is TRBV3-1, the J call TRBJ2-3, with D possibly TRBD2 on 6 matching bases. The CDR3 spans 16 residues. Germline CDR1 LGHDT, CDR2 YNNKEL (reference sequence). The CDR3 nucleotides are TGTGCAAGCAGCCAAGAATACTGGGGGGGCACAGATACGCAGTATTTT. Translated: CASSQEYWGGTDTQYF.

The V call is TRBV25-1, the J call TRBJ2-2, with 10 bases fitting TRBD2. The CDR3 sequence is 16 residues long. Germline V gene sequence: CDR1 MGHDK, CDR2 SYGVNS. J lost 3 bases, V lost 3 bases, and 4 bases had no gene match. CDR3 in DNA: TGTGCCAGCAGTGACCGTCTAGCGGGAGACACCGGGGAGCTGTTTTTT. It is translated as CASSDRLAGDTGELFF.

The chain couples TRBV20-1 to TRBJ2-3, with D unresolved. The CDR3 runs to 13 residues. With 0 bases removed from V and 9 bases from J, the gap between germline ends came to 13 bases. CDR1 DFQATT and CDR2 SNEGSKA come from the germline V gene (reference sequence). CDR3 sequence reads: CSARDNPPVTQYF. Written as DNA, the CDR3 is TGCAGTGCTAGAGATAACCCCCCCGTCACGCAGTATTTT.

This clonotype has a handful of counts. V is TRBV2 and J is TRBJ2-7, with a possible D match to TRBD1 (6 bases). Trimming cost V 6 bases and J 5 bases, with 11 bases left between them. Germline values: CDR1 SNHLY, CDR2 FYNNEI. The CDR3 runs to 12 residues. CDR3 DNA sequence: TGTGCCAGCAGCAGACAGGCCCACGAGCAGTACTTC. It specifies CASSRQAHEQYF. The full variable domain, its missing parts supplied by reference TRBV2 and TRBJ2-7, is EPEVTQTPSHQVTQMGQEVILRCVPISNHLYFYWYRQILGQKVEFLVSFYNNEISEKSEIFDDQFSVERPDGSNFTLKIRSTKLEDSAMYFCASSRQAHEQYFGPGTRLTVT.

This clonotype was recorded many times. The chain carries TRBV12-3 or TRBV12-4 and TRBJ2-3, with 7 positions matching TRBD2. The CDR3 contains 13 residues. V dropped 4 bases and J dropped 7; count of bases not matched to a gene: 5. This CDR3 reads CASSSRDYNTQYF. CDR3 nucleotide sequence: TGTGCCAGCAGTTCCCGGGACTATAATACGCAGTATTTT.

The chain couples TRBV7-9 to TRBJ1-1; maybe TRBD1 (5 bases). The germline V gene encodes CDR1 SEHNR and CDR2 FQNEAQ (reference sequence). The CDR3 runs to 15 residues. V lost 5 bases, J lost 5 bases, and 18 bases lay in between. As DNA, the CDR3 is TGTGCCAGCAGCCCTCCTGGAGGGGCGAGGACTGAAGCTTTCTTT. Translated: CASSPPGGARTEAFF. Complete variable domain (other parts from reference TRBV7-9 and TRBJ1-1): DTGVSQNPRHKITKRGQNVTFRCDPISEHNRLYWYRQTLGQGPEFLTYFQNEAQLEKSRLLSDRFSAERPKGSFSTLEIQRTEQGDSAMYLCASSPPGGARTEAFFGQGTRLTVV.

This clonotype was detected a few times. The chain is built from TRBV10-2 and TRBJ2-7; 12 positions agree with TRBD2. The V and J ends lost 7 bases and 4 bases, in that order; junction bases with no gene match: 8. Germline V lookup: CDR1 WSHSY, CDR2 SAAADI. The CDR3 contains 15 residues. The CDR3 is CASTPTSGGSYEQYF. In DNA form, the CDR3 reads TGCGCCAGCACTCCGACTAGCGGGGGATCTTACGAGCAGTACTTC.